A single sample is the source of the 18 T cell receptor beta chains below, sequenced in a study of response to subunit inactivated influenza vaccine. TCRdb used MiXCR to reprocess the RT-PCR reads, holding one entry per CDR3 protein. In the table there are around 520,000 distinct CDR3 sequences, about 25% of which are singletons. The input for sequencing was CD4+ T cells sorted from PBMCs, taken 5 days after vaccination. The origin of the receptors is a man aged 50-59 years who received an inactivated influenza vaccine.

As concerns this clonotype: With a much larger clone just one base away, this may be a read error. The rearrangement uses TRBV23-1 and TRBJ1-5; 9 nucleotides agree with TRBD1. TRBV23-1 is sorted into the ORF group, with uncertain function. Germline trimming cut 0 bases from V and 4 bases from J; bases unmatched to any gene: 4. The CDR3 is 16 amino acids. CDR3 sequence (DNA): TGCGCCAGCAGTCAATCGACAGGGGGGAGAAATCAGCCCCAGCATTTT. It specifies CASSQSTGGRNQPQHF.

V is TRBV24-1 and J is TRBJ2-1; D is unresolved. The CDR3 is 12 amino acids. The V gene's germline CDR1 is KGHDR and CDR2 SFDVKD. V was clipped by 1 base and J by 8 bases, with 5 bases between them. This CDR3 is CATSDFEDEQFF. The CDR3 region has the DNA TGTGCCACCAGTGATTTCGAGGATGAGCAGTTCTTC.

The rearrangement uses TRBV25-1 and TRBJ1-1; no reliable D call. The V gene lost 8 bases and the J gene lost 5 bases, with 12 bases spanning the gap. CDR1 MGHDK and CDR2 SYGVNS come from the germline V gene. The CDR3 spans 12 residues. The CDR3 sequence: CASCGRPTEAFF. The CDR3 DNA reads TGTGCCAGCTGTGGTCGGCCTACTGAAGCTTTCTTT.

The V call is TRBV29-1, the J call TRBJ1-1, with D possibly being TRBD1 (6 bases). Germline V CDR1 and CDR2: SQVTM, ANQGSEA. CDR3 length: 11 residues. Trimming took 4 bases from V and 7 from J, leaving 10 bases between them. The CDR3 spells CSVVNRDEAFF. The DNA of the CDR3 is TGCAGCGTTGTAAACAGGGATGAAGCTTTCTTT.

This chain links TRBV20-1 with TRBJ2-7; the D gene could be TRBD1 or TRBD2 (5 bases each). Germline assignment: CDR1 DFQATT and CDR2 SNEGSKA (reference sequence). Trimming pared 6 bases from V and 2 bases from J, leaving 17 bases between. This CDR3 region has 14 residues. The CDR3: CSAQPGTATYEQYF. In DNA form, the CDR3 reads TGCAGTGCCCAACCCGGGACGGCTACCTACGAGCAGTACTTC.

This chain uses TRBV5-1 with TRBJ2-3; either TRBD1 or TRBD2 may supply D (6 bases each). There are 14 residues in the CDR3. The ends were cut back, 1 base at V and 6 bases at J, with 12 bases in the middle. The germline V gene encodes CDR1 SGHRS and CDR2 YFSETQ. The CDR3 DNA reads as TGCGCCAGCAGCTTGTCACAGGGAGGCGATACGCAGTATTTT. This codes for CASSLSQGGDTQYF.

This clonotype was observed a handful of times. This sequence joins TRBV20-1 and TRBJ1-1; no clear D. There are 11 residues in the CDR3. Germline V gene sequence: CDR1 DFQATT, CDR2 SNEGSKA (reference sequence). V was trimmed by 5 bases and J by 9 bases, leaving 13 bases between them. CDR3 region: CSAEGQAKAFF. The CDR3 DNA reads as TGCAGTGCTGAGGGCCAAGCAAAAGCTTTCTTT.

The CDR3 loop reads CASSERMNGYEQYF. As DNA, the CDR3 is TGTGCCAGCAGCGAACGTATGAACGGCTACGAGCAGTACTTC. This chain uses TRBV7-2 with TRBJ2-7; no firm D call. The germline V gene encodes CDR1 SGHTA and CDR2 FQGNSA. The CDR3 covers 14 residues. V lost 5 bases, J lost 3 bases, and 14 bases lay in between.

The sample holds a few counts of this clonotype. This chain connects TRBV29-1 to TRBJ2-7; 10 bases align to TRBD1. The CDR3 totals 14 residues. Germline CDR1 is SQVTM and CDR2 is ANQGSEA. With V trimmed by 5 bases and J by 2 bases, 6 bases remained unmatched. The CDR3 reads CSVLSGTGAYEQYF. Written as DNA, the CDR3 is TGCAGCGTTCTCTCCGGGACAGGGGCCTACGAGCAGTACTTC.

This chain uses TRBV30 with TRBJ2-5; 7 nucleotides agree with TRBD2. The V gene's germline CDR1 is GTSNPN and CDR2 SVGIG (reference sequence). With 2 bases clipped from V and 4 bases from J, the junction kept 1 base outside the gene matches. The CDR3 sequence is 12 residues long. The CDR3 nucleotides read TGTGCCTGGAGTTGGGGGGGAGAGACCCAGTACTTC. Its translation: CAWSWGGETQYF.

V is TRBV6-2 or TRBV6-3 and J is TRBJ2-3, with 14 bases that match TRBD2. The CDR3 runs 17 residues. V shed 4 bases and J 5 bases; nucleotides not matched to a gene: 8. Germline V CDR1 and CDR2: MNHEY, SVGEGT. The CDR3 here is CASSFHRLAGGKDTQYF. The CDR3 DNA is TGTGCCAGCAGTTTCCACCGACTAGCGGGAGGGAAAGATACGCAGTATTTT.

This clonotype was seen more than once but under ten times. DNA of the CDR3: TGTGCCAGCAGCTTGGGAGGCCCCCGGGGGGAGACCCAGTACTTC. Residues: CASSLGGPRGETQYF. The chain recombines TRBV5-8 with TRBJ2-5, with D perhaps matching TRBD2 (6 bases). With 0 bases removed from V and 5 bases from J, the gap between germline ends came to 14 bases. The CDR3 is 15 residues long. Per the germline V gene, CDR1 is SGHTS and CDR2 is YDEGEE.

Only a few counts were recorded for this clonotype. This chain links TRBV10-3 with TRBJ2-1; TRBD2 is a possible D gene (5 bases). Trimming left V 6 bases short and J 0 bases short, with 9 bases between. Germline V gene lookup returns CDR1 ENHRY and CDR2 SYGVKD. The length of the CDR3 is 14 residues. The CDR3 bases are TGTGCCATCAGCCCCGGGGTCTCCTACAATGAGCAGTTCTTC. It encodes CAISPGVSYNEQFF.

The chain recombines TRBV15 with TRBJ1-2; D is perhaps TRBD1 (5 bases). Trimming took 1 base from V and 6 from J, leaving 6 bases between them. The CDR3 extends over 12 amino acids. CDR1 is LNHNV, CDR2 YYDKDF, per germline (reference sequence). The CDR3 spells CATSRVGDGYTF. Written as DNA, the CDR3 is TGTGCCACCAGCAGAGTGGGGGATGGCTACACCTTC.

This clonotype was detected a few times. The CDR3 coding sequence is TGTGCCAGCAGTTACGAGAAGATTGGAAACACCATATATTTT. Translating it yields CASSYEKIGNTIYF. The rearrangement links TRBV6-2 or TRBV6-3 to TRBJ1-3; D gene ambiguous. The V gene's germline CDR1 is MNHEY and CDR2 SVGEGT. This CDR3 comprises 14 residues. The V end lost 2 bases, the J end lost 3 bases, and 8 bases lay between the germline ends.

In this sample, this clonotype turned up a few times. V gene TRBV5-1 combines with J gene TRBJ2-1, with a possible D match to TRBD2 (5 bases). Germline CDR1 and CDR2: SGHRS and YFSETQ. There are 14 residues in the CDR3. The germline V and J ends were trimmed by 0 bases and 6 bases, with 10 bases remaining between them. The CDR3 DNA follows: TGCGCCAGCAGCTTGGCTAGCTGGGGCAATGAGCAGTTCTTC. Protein product: CASSLASWGNEQFF.

This clonotype appeared many times. The rearrangement joins TRBV12-3 or TRBV12-4 to TRBJ1-5, with 8 nucleotides matching TRBD1. J was trimmed by 6 bases and V by 6 bases; bases with no gene match: 7. The CDR3 runs to 14 residues. In nucleotides, the CDR3 is TGTGCCAGCAGGGCCAGGGGGCGCGGTCAGCCCCAGCATTTT. This codes for CASRARGRGQPQHF.

A few counts support this clonotype. The V and J genes are TRBV7-9 and TRBJ2-7, with TRBD1 matching 10 bases. There are 16 residues in the CDR3. Germline CDR1 and CDR2: SEHNR and FQNEAQ (reference sequence). Trimming removed 2 bases from V and 4 bases from J; junction bases left unmatched: 8. CDR3 protein: CASSLRLPGQGYEQYF. As DNA, the CDR3 is TGTGCCAGCAGCTTAAGACTTCCGGGACAGGGGTACGAGCAGTACTTC.